This T cell receptor (beta chain) was documented in a study of blood T cells in healthy people across ages. Study results and limitations: Researchers report that TCR beta diversity correlated strongly with naive T cell percentage.

Whenever a sample was processed, at least 6.5 million PBMCs were isolated. The total RNA that was extracted per sample amounted to at least 6 micrograms. With regard to this clonotype: Its antigen remains unknown.

A sample-barcoded 5' primer and a J-beta primer mix were used in a second PCR of roughly 7 to 12 cycles. TCRdb re-called the 5' RACE reads through MiXCR, storing one row per CDR3 protein. The table includes 800,000 to 900,000 distinct CDR3 sequences, under 80% detected once. The CDR3 covers 17 residues. Germline V CDR1 and CDR2: MDHEN, SYDVKM. Germline trimming cut 6 bases from V and 2 bases from J; bases unmatched to any gene: 10. Sequencing used blood. This rearrangement joins TRBV28 to TRBJ1-5; 10 nucleotides align to TRBD1. This TCR derives from a man aged 25-45 years in good health. The CDR3, as DNA: TGTGCCAGCAGAGTTACCTCCGGGACAGGGGGCAATCAGCCCCAGCATTTT. Protein sequence: CASRVTSGTGGNQPQHF. The variable domain in full, completed from reference TRBV28 and TRBJ1-5, reads DVKVTQSSRYLVKRTGEKVFLECVQDMDHENMFWYRQDPGLGLRLIYFSYDVKMKEKGDIPEGYSVSREKKERFSLILESASTNQTSMYLCASRVTSGTGGNQPQHFGDGTRLSIL.